The rows below give T cell receptor beta chains drawn from one sample of a study of blood T cell repertoires in COVID-19. Produced via immunoSEQ multiplex PCR; TCRdb's table is partial and in-frame only. The profile shows 150,000 or so clones, 60% to 85% of them singletons. Input material: peripheral blood. The receptors originated from a woman older than 75 with active or convalescent COVID-19. The CDR3 runs from the conserved cysteine through the conserved F or W. D genes are given only for firm matches. Only some rows state a clone size, as once, few, many or a class for expanded clones.

clone size: .
J gene: TRBJ1-1
D gene: TRBD1
CDR3 length: 15
V gene: TRBV19
CDR3 DNA: TGTGCCAGTAGTATGGGCGGACAGGGGAACACTGAAGCTTTCTTT
CDR3 protein: CASSMGGQGNTEAFF

clone size: few
J gene: TRBJ1-6
D gene: .
CDR3 length: 16
V gene: TRBV6-2/TRBV6-3
CDR3 DNA: TGTGCCAGCAGACCTTGGGGCGGCTCCTATAATTCACCCCTCCACTTT
CDR3 protein: CASRPWGGSYNSPLHF

clone size: few
J gene: TRBJ1-1
D gene: TRBD1
CDR3 length: 13
V gene: TRBV28
CDR3 DNA: TGTGCCAGCAGTATCAGGACAGGGGGGGGAGCTTTCTTT
CDR3 protein: CASSIRTGGGAFF

clone size: .
J gene: TRBJ1-1
D gene: TRBD1
CDR3 length: 16
V gene: TRBV5-1
CDR3 DNA: TGCGCCAGCAGCCCTAGACAGGGTTCGGGTATCACTGAAGCTTTCTTT
CDR3 protein: CASSPRQGSGITEAFF

clone size: .
J gene: TRBJ2-3
D gene: .
CDR3 length: 14
V gene: TRBV19
CDR3 DNA: TGTGCCAGTAGTAACTTCGATACCACAGATACGCAGTATTTT
CDR3 protein: CASSNFDTTDTQYF

clone size: .
J gene: TRBJ1-1
D gene: .
CDR3 length: 16
V gene: TRBV19
CDR3 DNA: TGTGCCAGTAGTACTTCATTCACAGGGCTGAACACTGAAGCTTTCTTT
CDR3 protein: CASSTSFTGLNTEAFF

clone size: .
J gene: TRBJ1-1
D gene: .
CDR3 length: 14
V gene: TRBV18
CDR3 DNA: TGTGCCAGCTCACCGACGGACGGAGGCACTGAAGCTTTCTTT
CDR3 protein: CASSPTDGGTEAFF

clone size: .
J gene: TRBJ1-2
D gene: .
CDR3 length: 15
V gene: TRBV4-1
CDR3 DNA: TGCGCCAGCACTCCAGCTACAGGAGACAACTATGGCTACACCTTC
CDR3 protein: CASTPATGDNYGYTF

clone size: .
J gene: TRBJ1-6
D gene: TRBD1
CDR3 length: 16
V gene: TRBV18
CDR3 DNA: TGTGCCAGCTCGCAAACCCGGGACAGGCTTAATTCACCCCTCCACTTT
CDR3 protein: CASSQTRDRLNSPLHF

clone size: .
J gene: TRBJ2-3
D gene: .
CDR3 length: 17
V gene: TRBV7-9
CDR3 DNA: TGTGCCAGCAGCTTAGCTGTAGTCGGGGGGCGCACAGATACGCAGTATTTT
CDR3 protein: CASSLAVVGGRTDTQYF

clone size: .
J gene: TRBJ1-5
D gene: .
CDR3 length: 15
V gene: TRBV9
CDR3 DNA: TGTGCCAGCAGCGTGTTTCCCGGGGGCAATCAGCCCCAGCATTTT
CDR3 protein: CASSVFPGGNQPQHF

clone size: .
J gene: TRBJ1-2
D gene: .
CDR3 length: 15
V gene: TRBV3-1/TRBV3-2
CDR3 DNA: TGTGCCAGCAGCCAACTCGACAGGACTAACTATGGCTACACCTTC
CDR3 protein: CASSQLDRTNYGYTF

clone size: .
J gene: TRBJ1-1
D gene: TRBD1
CDR3 length: 12
V gene: TRBV30
CDR3 DNA: TGTGCCTGGAGTGACAGGGGGCTTGAAGCTTTCTTT
CDR3 protein: CAWSDRGLEAFF

clone size: .
J gene: TRBJ1-2
D gene: .
CDR3 length: 13
V gene: TRBV3-1/TRBV3-2
CDR3 DNA: TGTGCCAGCAGCCAAGAGCGGTATCAGGGCTACACCTTC
CDR3 protein: CASSQERYQGYTF

clone size: .
J gene: TRBJ2-1
D gene: TRBD1
CDR3 length: 15
V gene: TRBV7-3
CDR3 DNA: TGTGCCAGCAGCTACAGACAGGGCTCCTACAATGAGCAGTTCTTC
CDR3 protein: CASSYRQGSYNEQFF

clone size: .
J gene: TRBJ2-3
D gene: TRBD1
CDR3 length: 15
V gene: TRBV29-1
CDR3 DNA: TGCAGCGTTGAGGCCCGAGACAGGGGTACAGATACGCAGTATTTT
CDR3 protein: CSVEARDRGTDTQYF

clone size: .
J gene: TRBJ2-5
D gene: TRBD2
CDR3 length: 15
V gene: TRBV5-1
CDR3 DNA: TGCGCCAGCAGCCTAGGACTAGCGGGTGGTGAGACCCAGTACTTC
CDR3 protein: CASSLGLAGGETQYF

clone size: .
J gene: TRBJ2-2
D gene: TRBD1
CDR3 length: 16
V gene: TRBV7-3
CDR3 DNA: TGTGCCAGCAGCTTACAGGGACAGGGGTACACCGGGGAGCTGTTTTTT
CDR3 protein: CASSLQGQGYTGELFF

clone size: .
J gene: TRBJ1-5
D gene: .
CDR3 length: 14
V gene: TRBV28
CDR3 DNA: TGTGCCAGCACATCCCCCGGTAGCAATCAGCCCCAGCATTTT
CDR3 protein: CASTSPGSNQPQHF

clone size: few
J gene: TRBJ1-5
D gene: .
CDR3 length: 18
V gene: TRBV5-1
CDR3 DNA: TGCGCCAGCAGCTTACACCATCTTCAATCATTTGGTTATCAGCCCCAGCATTTT
CDR3 protein: CASSLHHLQSFGYQPQHF

clone size: .
J gene: TRBJ2-3
D gene: .
CDR3 length: 14
V gene: TRBV9
CDR3 DNA: TGTGCCAGCAACGGGCGGGTTAGCACAGATACGCAGTATTTT
CDR3 protein: CASNGRVSTDTQYF

clone size: .
J gene: TRBJ2-1
D gene: TRBD2
CDR3 length: 16
V gene: TRBV6-1
CDR3 DNA: TGTGCCAGCAGTGTAATTCTAGCGGGGGACTACAATGAGCAGTTCTTC
CDR3 protein: CASSVILAGDYNEQFF

clone size: .
J gene: TRBJ2-3
D gene: TRBD2
CDR3 length: 16
V gene: TRBV5-1
CDR3 DNA: TGCGCCAGCAGCTTGGGGCTAGCGGGGCCCCCAGATACGCAGTATTTT
CDR3 protein: CASSLGLAGPPDTQYF

clone size: few
J gene: TRBJ1-6
D gene: .
CDR3 length: 15
V gene: TRBV5-1
CDR3 DNA: TGCGCCAGCAGCTTGGGGGACATCCCTAATTCACCCCTCCACTTT
CDR3 protein: CASSLGDIPNSPLHF

clone size: .
J gene: TRBJ2-1
D gene: TRBD2
CDR3 length: 15
V gene: TRBV10-1
CDR3 DNA: TGCGCCAGCAGGACCCTTCTAGCGGGGGGCGATGAGCAGTTCTTC
CDR3 protein: CASRTLLAGGDEQFF

clone size: .
J gene: TRBJ1-3
D gene: .
CDR3 length: 15
V gene: TRBV11-2
CDR3 DNA: TGTGCCAGCAGCTTATGGACAGTCTCTGGAAACACCATATATTTT
CDR3 protein: CASSLWTVSGNTIYF

clone size: .
J gene: TRBJ2-7
D gene: .
CDR3 length: 14
V gene: TRBV11-2
CDR3 DNA: TGTGCCAGCAGCGCGTCGGGGGGCGTGGGCGAGCAGTACTTC
CDR3 protein: CASSASGGVGEQYF

clone size: many
J gene: TRBJ1-1
D gene: TRBD1
CDR3 length: 14
V gene: TRBV14
CDR3 DNA: TGTGCCAGCAGCCAAGATTCAATTGGACAGGGCGCTTTCTTT
CDR3 protein: CASSQDSIGQGAFF

clone size: .
J gene: TRBJ2-2
D gene: TRBD1
CDR3 length: 17
V gene: TRBV4-3
CDR3 DNA: TGCGCCAGCAGCCAAGTCCGACAGGGGGGTAACACCGGGGAGCTGTTTTTT
CDR3 protein: CASSQVRQGGNTGELFF

clone size: .
J gene: TRBJ2-6
D gene: TRBD1
CDR3 length: 17
V gene: TRBV7-3
CDR3 DNA: TGTGCCAGCAGCCGCACAAGGACAGGCTCTGGGGCCAACGTCCTGACTTTC
CDR3 protein: CASSRTRTGSGANVLTF

clone size: .
J gene: TRBJ2-7
D gene: .
CDR3 length: 11
V gene: TRBV20-1
CDR3 DNA: TGCAGTGCTAGTAAGCTGTACGAGCAGTACTTC
CDR3 protein: CSASKLYEQYF

clone size: .
J gene: TRBJ2-5
D gene: TRBD2
CDR3 length: 17
V gene: TRBV2
CDR3 DNA: TGTGCCAGCAGTGAATCGGTAGCGGGGGGTCCCGGGGAGACCCAGTACTTC
CDR3 protein: CASSESVAGGPGETQYF

clone size: .
J gene: TRBJ1-1
D gene: TRBD1
CDR3 length: 14
V gene: TRBV6-2/TRBV6-3
CDR3 DNA: TGTGCCAGCAGTGAGGACAGGAGGGGAACTGAAGCTTTCTTT
CDR3 protein: CASSEDRRGTEAFF

clone size: .
J gene: TRBJ1-5
D gene: .
CDR3 length: 14
V gene: TRBV27
CDR3 DNA: TGTGCCAGCAGTAAATACGGGGATAGTCAGCCCCAACATTTT
CDR3 protein: CASSKYGDSQPQHF

clone size: .
J gene: TRBJ2-3
D gene: .
CDR3 length: 16
V gene: TRBV5-8
CDR3 DNA: TGTGCCAGCAGCTTGGTCGGCAGGCCTAGCACAGATACGCAGTATTTT
CDR3 protein: CASSLVGRPSTDTQYF

clone size: .
J gene: TRBJ2-7
D gene: TRBD2
CDR3 length: 16
V gene: TRBV5-1
CDR3 DNA: TGCGCCAGCAGCCCCGGGGGGTGGGGGAGCTCCTACGAGCAGTACTTC
CDR3 protein: CASSPGGWGSSYEQYF

clone size: .
J gene: TRBJ1-1
D gene: .
CDR3 length: 15
V gene: TRBV5-1
CDR3 DNA: TGCGCCAGCAGCTGGCGGGTATCAGGGGCAGATGAAGCTTTCTTT
CDR3 protein: CASSWRVSGADEAFF

clone size: .
J gene: TRBJ1-3
D gene: TRBD1
CDR3 length: 15
V gene: TRBV15
CDR3 DNA: TGTGCCACCAGCAGGCAGGGGGGAGCTGGAAACACCATATATTTT
CDR3 protein: CATSRQGGAGNTIYF

clone size: .
J gene: TRBJ1-1
D gene: .
CDR3 length: 13
V gene: TRBV10-3
CDR3 DNA: TGTGCCATCAGTGAGTACCCCGCAGAAGAAGCTTTCTTT
CDR3 protein: CAISEYPAEEAFF

clone size: .
J gene: TRBJ1-6
D gene: .
CDR3 length: 17
V gene: TRBV6-1
CDR3 DNA: TGTGCCAGCAGTGAGCGACAGGAGCTCTCCTATAATTCACCCCTCCACTTT
CDR3 protein: CASSERQELSYNSPLHF

clone size: .
J gene: TRBJ2-6
D gene: .
CDR3 length: 14
V gene: TRBV7-2
CDR3 DNA: TGTGCCAGCAGCCCAATGGGCGGGGCCAACGTCCTGACTTTC
CDR3 protein: CASSPMGGANVLTF

clone size: .
J gene: TRBJ1-1
D gene: .
CDR3 length: 14
V gene: TRBV4-1
CDR3 DNA: TGCGCCAGCAGCCAAGTGGGGGGAAACACTGAAGCTTTCTTT
CDR3 protein: CASSQVGGNTEAFF

clone size: .
J gene: TRBJ2-1
D gene: TRBD2
CDR3 length: 17
V gene: TRBV6-2/TRBV6-3
CDR3 DNA: TGTGCCAGCAGTTACGACGTTGCGGGACTAGATTGGAATGAGCAGTTCTTC
CDR3 protein: CASSYDVAGLDWNEQFF

clone size: once
J gene: TRBJ1-2
D gene: .
CDR3 length: 16
V gene: TRBV28
CDR3 DNA: TGTGCCAGCAGTCTCACAAAGGCCGGGGGTTTCTATGGCTACACCTTC
CDR3 protein: CASSLTKAGGFYGYTF